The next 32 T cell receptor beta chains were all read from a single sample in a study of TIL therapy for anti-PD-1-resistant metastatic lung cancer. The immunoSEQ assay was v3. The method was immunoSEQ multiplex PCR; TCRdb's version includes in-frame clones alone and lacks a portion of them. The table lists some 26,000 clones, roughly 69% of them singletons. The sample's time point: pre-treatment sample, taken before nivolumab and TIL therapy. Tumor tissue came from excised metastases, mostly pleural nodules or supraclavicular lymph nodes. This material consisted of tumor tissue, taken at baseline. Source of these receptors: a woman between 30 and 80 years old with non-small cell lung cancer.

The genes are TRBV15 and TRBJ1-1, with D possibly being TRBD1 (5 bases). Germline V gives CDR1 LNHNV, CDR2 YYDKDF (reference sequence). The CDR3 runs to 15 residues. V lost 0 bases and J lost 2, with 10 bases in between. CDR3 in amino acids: CATSRDRRGNTEAFF. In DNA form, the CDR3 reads TGTGCCACCAGCAGAGATCGACGGGGCAACACTGAAGCTTTCTTT.

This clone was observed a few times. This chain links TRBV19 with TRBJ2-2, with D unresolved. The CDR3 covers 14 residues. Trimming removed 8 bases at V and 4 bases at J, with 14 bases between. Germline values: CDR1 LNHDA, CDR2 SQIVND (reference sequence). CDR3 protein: CASDQNGVTGELFF. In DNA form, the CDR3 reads TGTGCCAGTGATCAAAACGGAGTCACCGGGGAGCTGTTTTTT. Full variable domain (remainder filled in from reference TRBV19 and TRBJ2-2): DGGITQSPKYLFRKEGQNVTLSCEQNLNHDAMYWYRQDPGQGLRLIYYSQIVNDFQKGDIAEGYSVSREKKESFPLTVTSAQKNPTAFYLCASDQNGVTGELFFGEGSRLTVL.

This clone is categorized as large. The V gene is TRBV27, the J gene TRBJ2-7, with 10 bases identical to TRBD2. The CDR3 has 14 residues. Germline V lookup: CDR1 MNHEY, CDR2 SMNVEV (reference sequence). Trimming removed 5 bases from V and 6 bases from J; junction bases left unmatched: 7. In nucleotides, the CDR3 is TGTGCCAGCAGTAAGCCGGGACTAGCGTTCGAGCAGTACTTC. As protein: CASSKPGLAFEQYF.

The CDR3 bases are TGTGCCAGCAGCATCCGGGACCGACCCTACGAGCAGTACTTC. This gives the protein CASSIRDRPYEQYF. J is TRBJ2-7 and V is TRBV5-4; TRBD1 or TRBD2 may be the D gene (5 bases each). The V gene's germline CDR1 is SGHNT and CDR2 YYREEE (reference sequence). The CDR3 is 14 residues long. Trimming pared 4 bases from V and 2 bases from J, leaving 13 bases between. Drawing the rest from reference TRBV5-4 and TRBJ2-7, the complete variable domain is ETGVTQSPTHLIKTRGQQVTLRCSSQSGHNTVSWYQQALGQGPQFIFQYYREEENGRGNFPPRFSGLQFPNYSSELNVNALELDDSALYLCASSIRDRPYEQYFGPGTRLTVT.

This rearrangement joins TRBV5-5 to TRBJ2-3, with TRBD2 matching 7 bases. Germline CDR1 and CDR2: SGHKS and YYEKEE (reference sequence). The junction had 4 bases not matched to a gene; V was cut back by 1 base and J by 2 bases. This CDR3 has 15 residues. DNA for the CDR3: TGTGCCAGCAGCTTGTGGGAGGGGCCCACAGATACGCAGTATTTT. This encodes CASSLWEGPTDTQYF.

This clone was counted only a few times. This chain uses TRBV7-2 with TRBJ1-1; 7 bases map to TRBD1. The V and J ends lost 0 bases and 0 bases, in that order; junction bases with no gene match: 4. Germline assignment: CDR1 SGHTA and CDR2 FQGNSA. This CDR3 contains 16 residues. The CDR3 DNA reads TGTGCCAGCAGCTTAGCGGGACAGACGATGAACACTGAAGCTTTCTTT. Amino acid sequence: CASSLAGQTMNTEAFF.

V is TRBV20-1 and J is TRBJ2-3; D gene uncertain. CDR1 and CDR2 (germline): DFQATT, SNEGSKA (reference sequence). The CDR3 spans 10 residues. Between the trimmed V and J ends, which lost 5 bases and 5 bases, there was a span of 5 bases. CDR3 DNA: TGCAGTGCTGTCTTAGATACGCAGTATTTT. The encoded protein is CSAVLDTQYF.

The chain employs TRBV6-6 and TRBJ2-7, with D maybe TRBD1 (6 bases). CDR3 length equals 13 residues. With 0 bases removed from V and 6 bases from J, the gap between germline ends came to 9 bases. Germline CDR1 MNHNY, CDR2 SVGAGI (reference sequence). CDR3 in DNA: TGTGCCAGCAGTTACTCAACAGGGACCGAGCAGTACTTC. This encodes CASSYSTGTEQYF.

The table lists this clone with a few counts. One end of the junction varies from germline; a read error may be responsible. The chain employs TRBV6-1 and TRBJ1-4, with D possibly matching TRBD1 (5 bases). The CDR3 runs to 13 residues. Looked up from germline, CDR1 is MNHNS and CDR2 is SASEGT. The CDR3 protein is CASSEMRGERLFF. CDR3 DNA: TGTGCCAGCAGTGAAATGCGGGGGGAAAGACTGTTTTTT.

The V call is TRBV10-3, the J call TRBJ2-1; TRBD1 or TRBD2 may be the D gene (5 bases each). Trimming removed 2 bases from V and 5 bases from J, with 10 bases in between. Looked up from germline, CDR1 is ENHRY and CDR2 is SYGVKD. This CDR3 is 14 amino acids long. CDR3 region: CAISEVGEHNEQFF. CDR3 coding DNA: TGTGCCATCAGTGAGGTGGGGGAGCACAATGAGCAGTTCTTC.

The CDR3 DNA reads TGTGCCAGCAGTTACGGGACAGGGTACTACGAGCAGTACTTC. It translates to CASSYGTGYYEQYF. The chain carries TRBV6-5 and TRBJ2-7; 9 nucleotides align to TRBD1. V was pared by 2 bases and J by 3 bases, with 2 bases of the junction left unmatched. The CDR3 consists of 14 residues. Germline V lookup: CDR1 MNHEY, CDR2 SVGAGI.

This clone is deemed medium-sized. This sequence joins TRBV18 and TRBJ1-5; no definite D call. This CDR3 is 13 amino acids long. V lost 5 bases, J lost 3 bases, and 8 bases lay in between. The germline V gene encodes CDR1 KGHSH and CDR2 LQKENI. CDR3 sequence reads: CASSGLINQPQHF. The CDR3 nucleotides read TGTGCCAGCTCAGGGCTGATCAATCAGCCCCAGCATTTT.

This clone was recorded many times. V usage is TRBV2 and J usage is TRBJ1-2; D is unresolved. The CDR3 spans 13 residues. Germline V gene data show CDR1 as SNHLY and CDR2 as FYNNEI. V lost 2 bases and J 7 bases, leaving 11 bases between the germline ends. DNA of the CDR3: TGTGCCAGCAGTGAACCCCTACCGCCTGGCTACACCTTC. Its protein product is CASSEPLPPGYTF. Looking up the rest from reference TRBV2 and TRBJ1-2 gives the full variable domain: EPEVTQTPSHQVTQMGQEVILRCVPISNHLYFYWYRQILGQKVEFLVSFYNNEISEKSEIFDDQFSVERPDGSNFTLKIRSTKLEDSAMYFCASSEPLPPGYTFGSGTRLTVV.

The CDR3 nucleotides read TGTGCCAGCAGTCCGGACCGAAGCGGGAGAGGCACCGGGGAGCTGTTTTTT. This sequence encodes CASSPDRSGRGTGELFF. The chain combines TRBV2 with TRBJ2-2; 8 nucleotides agree with TRBD2. Germline lookup yields CDR1 SNHLY and CDR2 FYNNEI. There are 17 residues in the CDR3. V trimming: 5 bases; J trimming: 4 bases; junction bases outside the gene matches: 12.

CDR3 sequence (DNA): TGTGCCAGCAGCTTGTCCAGGACTAGCGGGCCACAAGAGACCCAGTACTTC. This codes for CASSLSRTSGPQETQYF. The chain employs TRBV7-7 and TRBJ2-5; 11 bases are shared with TRBD2. Per the germline V gene, CDR1 is SSHAT and CDR2 is FNYEAQ (reference sequence). V lost 3 bases, J lost 2 bases, and 8 bases stayed unmatched. This CDR3 has 17 amino acids.

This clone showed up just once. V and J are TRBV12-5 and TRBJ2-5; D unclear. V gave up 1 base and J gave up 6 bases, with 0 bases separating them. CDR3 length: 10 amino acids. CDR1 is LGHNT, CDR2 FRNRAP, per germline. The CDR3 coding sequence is TGTGCTAGTGGTTTGGAGACCCAGTACTTC. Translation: CASGLETQYF.

CDR3 nucleotides: TGCGCCAGCAGCTTCTCTAGGGGCGAGCAGTACTTC. The encoded protein is CASSFSRGEQYF. The chain recombines TRBV5-1 with TRBJ2-7; possibly TRBD1 for D (5 bases). Deletions cut 2 bases from V and 6 bases from J, with 9 bases between. Germline-derived CDR1 and CDR2 are SGHRS and YFSETQ. The CDR3 runs 12 residues.

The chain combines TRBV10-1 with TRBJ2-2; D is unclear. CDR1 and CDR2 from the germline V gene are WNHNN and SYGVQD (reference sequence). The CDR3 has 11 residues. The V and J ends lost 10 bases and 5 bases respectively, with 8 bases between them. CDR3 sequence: CATSRTGELFF. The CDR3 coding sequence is TGCGCCACGTCTAGGACCGGGGAGCTGTTTTTT.

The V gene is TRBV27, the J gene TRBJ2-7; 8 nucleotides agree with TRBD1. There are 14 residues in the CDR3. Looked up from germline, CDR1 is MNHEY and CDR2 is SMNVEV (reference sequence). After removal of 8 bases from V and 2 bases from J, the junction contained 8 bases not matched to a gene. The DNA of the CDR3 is TGTGCCAGCCGCCAGGACAGGGTACCCTACGAGCAGTACTTC. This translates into CASRQDRVPYEQYF.

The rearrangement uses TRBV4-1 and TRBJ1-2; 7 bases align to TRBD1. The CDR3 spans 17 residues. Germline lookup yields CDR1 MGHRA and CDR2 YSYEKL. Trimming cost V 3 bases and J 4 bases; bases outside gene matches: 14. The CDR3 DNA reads TGCGCCAGCAGCCATCCCAGGACAGGAAGCGGGCCCTATGGCTACACCTTC. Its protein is CASSHPRTGSGPYGYTF.

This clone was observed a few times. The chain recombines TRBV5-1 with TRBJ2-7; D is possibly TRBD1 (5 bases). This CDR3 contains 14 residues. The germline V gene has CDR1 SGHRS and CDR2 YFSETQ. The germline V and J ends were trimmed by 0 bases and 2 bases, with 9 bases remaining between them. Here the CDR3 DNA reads TGCGCCAGCAGCTTGGTTGGGGCGCCCTACGAGCAGTACTTC. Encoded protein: CASSLVGAPYEQYF.

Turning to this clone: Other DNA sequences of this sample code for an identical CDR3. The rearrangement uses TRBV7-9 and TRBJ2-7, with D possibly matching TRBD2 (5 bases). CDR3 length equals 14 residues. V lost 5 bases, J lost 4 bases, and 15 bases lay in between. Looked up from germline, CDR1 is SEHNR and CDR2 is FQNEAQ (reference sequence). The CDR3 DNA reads TGTGCCAGCAGCGACGGGGTTAATTCTTACGAGCAGTACTTC. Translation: CASSDGVNSYEQYF.

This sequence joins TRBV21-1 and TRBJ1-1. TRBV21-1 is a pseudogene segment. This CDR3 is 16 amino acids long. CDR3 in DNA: TGTGCCAGCAGCAAAGAGCCCAGAGAAGCGAACACTGAAGCTTTCTTT. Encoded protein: CASSKEPREANTEAFF.

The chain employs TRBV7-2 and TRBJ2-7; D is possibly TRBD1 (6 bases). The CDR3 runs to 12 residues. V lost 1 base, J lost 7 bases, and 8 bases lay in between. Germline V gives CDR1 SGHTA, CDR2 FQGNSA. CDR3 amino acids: CASSLVTGEQYF. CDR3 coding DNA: TGTGCCAGCAGCTTAGTAACAGGGGAGCAGTACTTC.

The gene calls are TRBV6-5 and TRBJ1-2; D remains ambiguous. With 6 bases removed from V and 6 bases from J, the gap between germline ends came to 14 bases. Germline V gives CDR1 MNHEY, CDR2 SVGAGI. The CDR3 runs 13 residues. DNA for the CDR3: TGTGCCAGCAGCCGAGACCGTGGGGATGGCTACACCTTC. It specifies CASSRDRGDGYTF.

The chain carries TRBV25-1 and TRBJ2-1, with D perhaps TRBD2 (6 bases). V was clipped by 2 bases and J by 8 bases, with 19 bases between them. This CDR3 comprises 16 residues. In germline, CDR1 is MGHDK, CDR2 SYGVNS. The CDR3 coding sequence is TGTGCCAGCAGTGAAAGGGCGACCCTACTAGCCGATGAGCAGTTCTTC. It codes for CASSERATLLADEQFF.

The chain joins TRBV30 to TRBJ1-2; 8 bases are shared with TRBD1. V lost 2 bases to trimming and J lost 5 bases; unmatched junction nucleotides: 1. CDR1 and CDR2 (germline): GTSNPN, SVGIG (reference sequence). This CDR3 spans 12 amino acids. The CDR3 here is CAWSTGGYGYTF. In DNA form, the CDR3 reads TGTGCCTGGAGTACAGGGGGGTATGGCTACACCTTC.

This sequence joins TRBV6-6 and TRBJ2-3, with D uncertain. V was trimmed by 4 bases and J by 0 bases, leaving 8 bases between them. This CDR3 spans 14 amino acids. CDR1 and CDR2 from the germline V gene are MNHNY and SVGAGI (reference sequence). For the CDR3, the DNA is TGTGCCAGCAGTTCCCCGAGTAGCACAGATACGCAGTATTTT. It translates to CASSSPSSTDTQYF.

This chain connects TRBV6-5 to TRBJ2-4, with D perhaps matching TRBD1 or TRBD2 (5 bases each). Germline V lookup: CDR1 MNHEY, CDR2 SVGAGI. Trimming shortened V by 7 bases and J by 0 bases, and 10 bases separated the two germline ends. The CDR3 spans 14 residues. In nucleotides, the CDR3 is TGTGCCAGCAAGGACGGGACAGCCAAAAACATTCAGTACTTC. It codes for CASKDGTAKNIQYF.

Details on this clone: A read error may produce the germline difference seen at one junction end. The CDR3, as DNA: TGTGCCAGCAGTCAAGCGGGGGGGTACAATCAGCCCCAGCATTTT. It encodes CASSQAGGYNQPQHF. The chain has TRBV6-1 and TRBJ1-5; weak D call: TRBD1 (5 bases). Per germline, CDR1 MNHNS and CDR2 SASEGT. CDR3 size: 15 residues.

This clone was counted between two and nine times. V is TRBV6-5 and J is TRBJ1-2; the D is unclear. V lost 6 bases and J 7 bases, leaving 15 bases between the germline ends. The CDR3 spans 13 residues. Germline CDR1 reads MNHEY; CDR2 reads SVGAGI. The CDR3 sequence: CASRVTERRGYTF. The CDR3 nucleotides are TGTGCCAGCAGGGTTACGGAACGACGTGGCTACACCTTC.

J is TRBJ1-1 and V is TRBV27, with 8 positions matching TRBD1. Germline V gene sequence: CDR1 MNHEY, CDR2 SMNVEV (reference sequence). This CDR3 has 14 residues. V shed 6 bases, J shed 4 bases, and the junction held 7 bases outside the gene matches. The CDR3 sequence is CASRDRGGFTEAFF. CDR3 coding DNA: TGTGCCAGCAGAGACAGGGGAGGGTTCACTGAAGCTTTCTTT.